The entry below describes one T cell receptor beta chain. This sample is part of a study of blood T cell repertoires in COVID-19. There are 17 residues in the CDR3. Trimming took 3 bases from V and 5 from J, leaving 19 bases between them. Germline V gives CDR1 SEHNR, CDR2 FQNEAQ (reference sequence). Assay used: immunoSEQ multiplex PCR; TCRdb lists only in-frame clones, some missing. The sample yields roughly 280,000 clones, roughly 91% seen once. Input material: PBMCs or T cells enriched from blood (not recorded which). This TCR came from a woman aged 60-75 years who had recovered from COVID-19. The J gene is TRBJ2-2, the V gene TRBV7-9, with a weak D call TRBD2 (5 bases). The CDR3 DNA is TGTGCCAGCAGCTTTCCCAATGCGGAGGACCGGACCGGGGAGCTGTTTTTT. Its translation is CASSFPNAEDRTGELFF.